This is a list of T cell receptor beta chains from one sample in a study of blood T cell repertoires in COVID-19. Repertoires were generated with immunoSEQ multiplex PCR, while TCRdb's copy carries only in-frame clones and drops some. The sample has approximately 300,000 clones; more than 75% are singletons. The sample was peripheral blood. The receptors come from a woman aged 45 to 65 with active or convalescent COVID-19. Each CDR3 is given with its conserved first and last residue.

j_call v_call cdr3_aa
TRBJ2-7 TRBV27 CASSSYRDRSYEQYF
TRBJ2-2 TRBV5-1 CASSPGNTGELFF
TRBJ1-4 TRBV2 CASSEETGLGEKLFF
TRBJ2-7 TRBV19 CASSIEDIGEQYF
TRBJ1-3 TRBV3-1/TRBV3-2 CASSQDQTGRSGNTIYF
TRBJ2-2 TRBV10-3 CAISVRTSGMNTGELFF
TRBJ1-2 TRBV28 CASRPGTGKHYGYTF
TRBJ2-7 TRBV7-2 CASSPRTGVGEQYF
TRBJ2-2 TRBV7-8 CASTVLAGDLTGELFF
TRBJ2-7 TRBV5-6 CASSLEGRGAFYEQYF
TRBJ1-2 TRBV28 CASSWGLTSSYGYTF
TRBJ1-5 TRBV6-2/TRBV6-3 CASSYSMGATYNQPQHF
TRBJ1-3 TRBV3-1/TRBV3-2 CASSRRASSGNTIYF
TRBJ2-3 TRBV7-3 CASSLLAQSTDTQYF
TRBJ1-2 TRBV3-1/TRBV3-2 CASRDFRGVGYGYTF
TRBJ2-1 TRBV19 CASKEGWAPYNEQFF
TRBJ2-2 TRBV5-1 CASSSYTGELFF
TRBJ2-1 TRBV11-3 CASSLALPGGFDNEQFF
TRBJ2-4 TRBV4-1 CASSPLGGVGNIQYF
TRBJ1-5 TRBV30 CAWSVRGQNQPQHF
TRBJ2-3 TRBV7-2 CASSSGQGADTQYF
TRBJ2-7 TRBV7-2 CASSPRVKGPDEQYF
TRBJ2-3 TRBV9 CASSVGVTGTQRDTQYF
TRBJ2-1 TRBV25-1 CASSRLTGGTYNEQFF
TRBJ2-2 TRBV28 CASRGHWGSPSEGTGELFF
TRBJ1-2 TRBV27 CASSPILDYGYTF
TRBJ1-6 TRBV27 CASSLLNSPLHF
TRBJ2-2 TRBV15 CATSRDSGASNTGELFF
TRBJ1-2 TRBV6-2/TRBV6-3 CASSPVFPGYTF
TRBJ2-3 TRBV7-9 CANRGILGTPHEDTQYF
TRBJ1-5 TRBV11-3 CASSPRDRVTYSNQPQHF
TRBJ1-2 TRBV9 CASSPRGGGDYGYTF
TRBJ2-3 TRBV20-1 CSASTGQGVPDTQYF
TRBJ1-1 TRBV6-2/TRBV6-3 CASSYYQGSAEAFF
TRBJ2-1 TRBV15 CATRPGTSVLGANEQFF
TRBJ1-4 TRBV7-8 CASSISRDRGGATNEKLFF
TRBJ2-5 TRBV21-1 CASSKALARGGREVETQYF
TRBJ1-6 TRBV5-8 CASSPTFQAGPYNSPLHF
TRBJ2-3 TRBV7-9 CASSLEGQGGIGTQYF
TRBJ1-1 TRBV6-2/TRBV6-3 CASSPGGAGRHEAFF
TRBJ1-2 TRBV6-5 CASSYDRAGYTF
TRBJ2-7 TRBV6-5 CASTVSSYEQYF
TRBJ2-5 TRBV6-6 CASSRRLAGGPSAETQYF
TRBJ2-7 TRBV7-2 CASRLTGTYEQYF
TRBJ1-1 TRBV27 CASSPIGRGTEAFF
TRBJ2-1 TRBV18 CASSGQPSSYNEQFF
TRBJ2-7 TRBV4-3 CASSQVYSGRANEQYF
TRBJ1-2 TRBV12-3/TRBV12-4 CASSLQRYGYTF
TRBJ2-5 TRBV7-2 CASSPLGGRETQYF
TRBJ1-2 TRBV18 CASSPGSSNYGYTF
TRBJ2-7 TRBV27 CASSLAAAYEQYF
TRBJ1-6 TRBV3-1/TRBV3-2 CASSQGTGWFSSPLHF
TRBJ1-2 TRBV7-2 CASSLEGTLKGYGYTF
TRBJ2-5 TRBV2 CASSGETGPKETQYF
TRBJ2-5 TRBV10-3 CAISGGLGETQYF
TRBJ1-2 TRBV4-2 CASSREKLNYGYTF
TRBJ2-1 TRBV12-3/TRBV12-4 CASSGTADNEQFF
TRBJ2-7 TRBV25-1 CASSVPGGSANYEQYF